Listed below are T cell receptor beta chains from one sample, sequenced in a study of neoadjuvant anti-PD-1 for oral cavity cancer. Sequenced by immunoSEQ multiplex PCR; TCRdb stores in-frame clones only, minus some. The data show about 68,000 clones, about 85% seen once. Material: PBMCs, obtained after nivolumab (anti-PD-1) treatment. These receptor sequences come from a person between 40 and 79 years old with oral cavity squamous cell carcinoma. CDR3s include the opening cysteine and the closing phenylalanine or tryptophan. D genes are given only for firm matches. A row's size may be missing; if present it is once, few, many or a size class.

NA	TRBV9	TRBJ2-7	NA	TGTGCCAGCAGCGTAGAGCGTCCAGGGGTCGAGCAGTACTTC	CASSVERPGVEQYF
TRBD1	TRBV2	TRBJ1-5	NA	TGTGCCAGCACGGACAGGTACGGCAATCAGCCCCAGCATTTT	CASTDRYGNQPQHF
NA	TRBV5-1	TRBJ2-1	NA	TGCGCCAGCAGCTCCGGAGGCGCGGCCTACAATGAGCAGTTCTTC	CASSSGGAAYNEQFF
TRBD1	TRBV6-6	TRBJ2-5	NA	TGTGCCAGCACCCCCGGACAGGGAGAGACCCAGTACTTC	CASTPGQGETQYF
NA	TRBV9	TRBJ1-4	NA	TGTGCCAGCAGCCAGTCCCGGGGCGGCCATGAAAAACTGTTTTTT	CASSQSRGGHEKLFF
TRBD1	TRBV7-6	TRBJ2-7	once	TGTGCCAGCAGCTCGGGACAGGGGAGGGAGCAGTACTTC	CASSSGQGREQYF
NA	TRBV6-1	TRBJ1-2	NA	TGTGCCAGCAGTTCCTCGGGTTACCAAGGCTACACCTTC	CASSSSGYQGYTF
NA	TRBV19	TRBJ2-7	NA	TGTGCCAGTAGAAACAACCGGGACTCCCGCTCCTACGAGCAGTACTTC	CASRNNRDSRSYEQYF
NA	TRBV6-5	TRBJ2-1	once	TGTGCTGCGCGGGACCCTGGGGCGCTGAAGCAGTTCTTC	CAARDPGALKQFF
NA	TRBV10-3	TRBJ2-3	NA	TGTGCCATCGCATCGGGGGCAGATACGCAGTATTTT	CAIASGADTQYF
NA	TRBV29-1	TRBJ2-7	NA	TGCAGCGTGTCGATACCCTACGAGCAGTACTTC	CSVSIPYEQYF
NA	TRBV11-2	TRBJ1-2	NA	TGTGCCAGCAGCTTTCTCCCAGGCGAGAGCTATGGCTACACCTTC	CASSFLPGESYGYTF
NA	TRBV4-1	TRBJ2-7	NA	TGCGCCAGCAGCCGTTCGGCTAGCGAGACCTACGAGCAGTACTTC	CASSRSASETYEQYF
TRBD1	TRBV5-6	TRBJ2-3	few	TGTGCCAGCAGCCCCGGACAGGGGTGGTTCACAGATACGCAGTATTTT	CASSPGQGWFTDTQYF
TRBD1	TRBV11-3	TRBJ2-7	NA	TGTGCCAGCAGCCCAGACAGGGGGAACGGCGAGCAGTACTTC	CASSPDRGNGEQYF
TRBD2	TRBV30	TRBJ2-1	NA	TGTGCCTGGAGTGTGACTAGCGGGAGATACAATGAGCAGTTCTTC	CAWSVTSGRYNEQFF
NA	TRBV11-3	TRBJ2-3	NA	TGTGCCAGCAGCTTAGATGCAGATACGCAGTATTTT	CASSLDADTQYF
TRBD2	TRBV19	TRBJ2-7	NA	TGTGCCAGTACCCACCGTCGGCAGCGGGAAGGGCACGAGCAGTACTTC	CASTHRRQREGHEQYF
TRBD1	TRBV28	TRBJ2-7	once	TGTGCCAGCAGTCCATCGGGACAGGGGAACTACGAGCAGTACTTC	CASSPSGQGNYEQYF
NA	TRBV6-5	TRBJ2-1	NA	TGTGCCAGCAGTTGGTCATCGAGTTCTAACAATGAGCAGTTCTTC	CASSWSSSSNNEQFF
NA	TRBV30	TRBJ2-7	NA	TGTGCCTGGAGTGTCGGCGAAACCTACGAGCAGTACTTC	CAWSVGETYEQYF
TRBD1	TRBV11-2	TRBJ1-1	NA	TGTGCCAGCAGCTTAGCCACAGGGGGCGGCACTGAAGCTTTCTTT	CASSLATGGGTEAFF
NA	TRBV6-5	TRBJ1-1	NA	TGTGCCAGCAGTTACTCCGGGAGCGGAGAAGCTTTCTTT	CASSYSGSGEAFF
NA	TRBV6-6	TRBJ2-3	NA	TGTGCCAGCAGTTACCTGCGCGGAACCACAGATACGCAGTATTTT	CASSYLRGTTDTQYF
NA	TRBV19	TRBJ1-5	NA	TGTGCCAGTAGTATCGCGACGGGTGACGGGAATCAGCCCCAGCATTTT	CASSIATGDGNQPQHF
NA	TRBV6-6	TRBJ2-5	NA	TGTGCCAGCAGTTACTGGGAAGAGACCCAGTACTTC	CASSYWEETQYF